These T cell receptor beta chains were read from a single sample in a study of cytomegalovirus exposure and HLA in healthy donors. Assay: immunoSEQ multiplex PCR; the TCRdb copy retains only in-frame clones and omits some. The sample consists of about 95,000 clones, around three quarters of them appearing once. Input material: PBMCs. The receptors stem from a man younger than 45 in good health and CMV-seropositive. Both conserved end residues are part of each CDR3. D genes are given only for firm matches. A clone size is listed for some rows: how often the clone was seen (once, few, many), or a class if it is expanded.

abundance	v_gene	d_gene	j_gene	CDR3nt	CDR3aa
-	TRBV6-1	-	TRBJ2-1	TGTGCCAGCAGTGAAGCGGGGAGTCAGCAGTTCTTC	CASSEAGSQQFF
-	TRBV10-3	TRBD1	TRBJ2-5	TGTGCCATCAGTGTAGGAGACAGGGGCGAGACCCAGTACTTC	CAISVGDRGETQYF
few	TRBV7-9	-	TRBJ2-2	TGTGCCAGCAGCTTATCGGGAGTCCCGAACACCGGGGAGCTGTTTTTT	CASSLSGVPNTGELFF
-	TRBV6-1	-	TRBJ1-6	TGTGCCAGCAGTGAAGCGTCCGGTTTCGATAATTCACCCCTCCACTTT	CASSEASGFDNSPLHF
-	TRBV29-1	TRBD1	TRBJ1-2	TGCAGCGTTGAAGAGGGGACAGGCTTACTCTATGGCTACACCTTC	CSVEEGTGLLYGYTF
once	TRBV11-3	TRBD2	TRBJ2-3	TGTGCCAGCAGCGCCGGGGGGGCGGCAGATACGCAGTATTTT	CASSAGGAADTQYF
-	TRBV7-7	-	TRBJ2-7	TGTGCTAGCAGCGAACGAGTGATCTACGAGCAGTACTTC	CASSERVIYEQYF
-	TRBV7-6	-	TRBJ1-5	TGTGCCAGCAGCTTAGCGGGGGCAAGGCAGCCCCAGCATTTT	CASSLAGARQPQHF
-	TRBV18	-	TRBJ2-7	TGTGCCAGCTCCCAATTCAGCGGCTCCTCCTACGAGCAGTACTTC	CASSQFSGSSYEQYF
-	TRBV19	-	TRBJ2-7	TGTGCCAGTAGTGTTGCCGGGACAAACTACGAGCAGTACTTC	CASSVAGTNYEQYF
-	TRBV11-2	TRBD1	TRBJ1-2	TGTGCCAGCAGCTTGACAGGGGATTGGGGCTACACCTTC	CASSLTGDWGYTF
few	TRBV28	-	TRBJ1-5	TGTGCCAGCAGTCCGAGGGGGTGGGATCAGCCCCAGCATTTT	CASSPRGWDQPQHF
-	TRBV28	-	TRBJ2-5	TGTGCCAGCAGGACAACAGGGTCGGGAGAGACCCAGTACTTC	CASRTTGSGETQYF
-	TRBV30	-	TRBJ2-5	TGTGCCTGGAGTTCGGGAAACAAAGAGACCCAGTACTTC	CAWSSGNKETQYF
-	TRBV12-2	-	TRBJ2-2	TGTGCAAGTCGCTTAGGGGGGGTAATGACCGGGGAGCTGTTTTTT	CASRLGGVMTGELFF
-	TRBV19	TRBD1	TRBJ2-7	TGTGCCAGTAGTGACCGACAGGGGACCTCCGAGCAGTACTTC	CASSDRQGTSEQYF
-	TRBV18	TRBD2	TRBJ2-2	TGTGCCAGCTCACCACCGCTAGCGGGAGAACCCGGGGAGCTGTTTTTT	CASSPPLAGEPGELFF
-	TRBV5-1	-	TRBJ2-2	TGCGCCAGCAGCTTGGGCGGAAGGAACACCGGGGAGCTGTTTTTT	CASSLGGRNTGELFF
-	TRBV10-1	-	TRBJ2-7	TGCGCCAGCAGTGAGGGGGCTATGCCTCGAGAGCAGTACTTC	CASSEGAMPREQYF
-	TRBV4-2	-	TRBJ1-4	TGTGCCAGCAGCCTCGGGGAGGCTAATGAAAAACTGTTTTTT	CASSLGEANEKLFF
-	TRBV10-3	-	TRBJ1-2	TGTGCCATCAGACCAGCCCAGAGGGTGGCAAGCGGCTACACCTTC	CAIRPAQRVASGYTF
-	TRBV6-4	-	TRBJ1-4	TGTGCCAGCAGTGACCCGACAGATTTCAGGGAAAAACTGTTTTTT	CASSDPTDFREKLFF
-	TRBV19	-	TRBJ1-5	TGTGCCAGTACCCAAAGGGGGGGTAATCAGCCCCAGCATTTT	CASTQRGGNQPQHF
-	TRBV5-1	-	TRBJ2-7	TGCGCCAGTCATACAGGGGGAGGGATATCCTACGAGCAGTACTTC	CASHTGGGISYEQYF
-	TRBV28	-	TRBJ2-5	TGTGCCAGCAGTTTATTGACTGTGAAGAGGACCCAGTACTTC	CASSLLTVKRTQYF
-	TRBV5-6	TRBD1	TRBJ1-2	TGTGCCAGCACCCCAACAGGGGCTAACTATGGCTACACCTTC	CASTPTGANYGYTF
-	TRBV7-9	-	TRBJ2-1	TGTGCCAGCAGCGATCTCCGGGGGTACAATGAGCAGTTCTTC	CASSDLRGYNEQFF
-	TRBV28	TRBD1	TRBJ1-4	TGTGCCAGCAACCTACAGGGGGGGGGTGAAAAACTGTTTTTT	CASNLQGGGEKLFF
-	TRBV11-2	-	TRBJ1-4	TGTGCCAGCAGCTTAGATCTGGCAGGTACGGGAGAAAAACTGTTTTTT	CASSLDLAGTGEKLFF
-	TRBV2	TRBD1	TRBJ1-5	TGTGCCAGCAGACGGGACAGGGGAGGCAATCAGCCCCAGCATTTT	CASRRDRGGNQPQHF
-	TRBV7-2	TRBD1	TRBJ1-2	TGTGCCAGCAGCCCTCACCCCGGGACAGGGGGCGGCTACACCTTC	CASSPHPGTGGGYTF
few	TRBV2	TRBD1	TRBJ2-4	TGTGCCAGCAGTGCCCCCACCGGGACAGGGGGGTCCAAAAACATTCAGTACTTC	CASSAPTGTGGSKNIQYF
few	TRBV7-8	-	TRBJ2-1	TGTGCCAGCAGCTCCGGCCGGTGGAGGCAAGGACTGGTAGGGAATGAGCAGTTCTTC	CASSSGRWRQGLVGNEQFF
-	TRBV13	TRBD2	TRBJ2-7	TGTGCCAGCAGCCCGGGACTAGCGGCTATCTACGAGCAGTACTTC	CASSPGLAAIYEQYF
-	TRBV7-6	-	TRBJ2-7	TGTGCCAGCAGCCCACCCCTCCCGGGTCGCTACGAGCAGTACTTC	CASSPPLPGRYEQYF
-	TRBV11-3	-	TRBJ2-5	TGTGCCAGCAGCCCGCGGGACGGACAAGAGACCCAGTACTTC	CASSPRDGQETQYF
-	TRBV7-9	TRBD2	TRBJ2-5	TGTGCCAGCAGCTCTCCGGGGGGTAGCGGGCTACAAGAGACCCAGTACTTC	CASSSPGGSGLQETQYF
-	TRBV27	-	TRBJ2-3	TGTGCCAGCAGCTACGGTACTCCCGCGACGCAGTATTTT	CASSYGTPATQYF
-	TRBV14	-	TRBJ1-1	TGTGCTAGCAAAGCCCGGAGCACTGAAGCTTTCTTT	CASKARSTEAFF
-	TRBV6-4	-	TRBJ2-3	TGTGCCAGCAGTGACTCTCCGACAGATACGCAGTATTTT	CASSDSPTDTQYF
-	TRBV6-6	TRBD1	TRBJ1-3	TGTGCCAGCAGTCGGGACAGGGTTACTTCCACCATATATTTT	CASSRDRVTSTIYF
-	TRBV5-1	-	TRBJ2-1	TGCGCCAGCAGCCCAGGGGTACTCAGCTCCTACAATGAGCAGTTCTTC	CASSPGVLSSYNEQFF
-	TRBV7-2	TRBD1	TRBJ1-2	TGTGCCAGCAGCCCAGGGGGACACCGTAACTATGGCTACACCTTC	CASSPGGHRNYGYTF